This record concerns one TCR beta chain sequence. What it binds is not known. One entry per CDR3 protein, called by TCRdb with MiXCR from the RT-PCR reads. Seen here are over 400,000 distinct CDR3 sequences, around 13% observed once, and the top ten hold roughly 13%. This entry belongs to a study of response to subunit inactivated influenza vaccine. General study results and limits: Every seasonal influenza vaccination brings in few new T cells, the authors suggested.

The material sequenced was PBMCs from blood, taken 35 to 45 days after vaccination. The clonotype was recovered from a middle-aged man who received an inactivated influenza vaccine.

The CDR3 nucleotides read TGCGCCAGCAGCGCCTGGACTAGCGGGAGGGAGTCCTACGAGCAGTACTTC. Amino acids: CASSAWTSGRESYEQYF. This sequence joins TRBV5-1 and TRBJ2-7, with TRBD2 matching over 15 bases. Germline V gene sequence: CDR1 SGHRS, CDR2 YFSETQ. The CDR3 runs to 17 residues. After removal of 4 bases from V and 1 base from J, the junction contained 6 bases not matched to a gene.